The T cell receptor beta chain under discussion was sequenced for a study of CD4 T cells in relation to SARS-CoV-2 and coronaviruses. Study-wide context: After roughly 11 days of antigen culture, PBMC TCR beta CDR3s were sequenced.

The data were produced by immunoSEQ multiplex PCR, yet TCRdb's version contains in-frame clones alone and is incomplete. The sample has around 25,000 clones; around 79% are singletons. Findings of the study overall: Samples before the pandemic and after infection were not matched within any donor.

Details on this clone: Its cognate antigen is unknown.

Germline CDR1 SNHLY, CDR2 FYNNEI. Trimming cost V 2 bases and J 1 base; bases outside gene matches: 7. The CDR3 covers 18 residues. Unexposed donor CD4+ T cells date from 2011-2018, before the COVID-19 pandemic. After more than eight days of culture, CD4+ T cells were isolated. As cell numbers allowed, unexposed-donor CD4+ T cells faced SARS-CoV-2 S/N and four cold-coronavirus spikes. The sequencing sample was made of CD4+ T cells from PBMCs, cultured in vitro. The chain has TRBV2 and TRBJ2-2; 10 positions match TRBD2. The receptor was isolated from a human donor in good health. The CDR3 spells CASSERLAGAQNTGELFF. In nucleotides, the CDR3 is TGTGCCAGCAGTGAACGCCTAGCGGGAGCCCAGAACACCGGGGAGCTGTTTTTT.